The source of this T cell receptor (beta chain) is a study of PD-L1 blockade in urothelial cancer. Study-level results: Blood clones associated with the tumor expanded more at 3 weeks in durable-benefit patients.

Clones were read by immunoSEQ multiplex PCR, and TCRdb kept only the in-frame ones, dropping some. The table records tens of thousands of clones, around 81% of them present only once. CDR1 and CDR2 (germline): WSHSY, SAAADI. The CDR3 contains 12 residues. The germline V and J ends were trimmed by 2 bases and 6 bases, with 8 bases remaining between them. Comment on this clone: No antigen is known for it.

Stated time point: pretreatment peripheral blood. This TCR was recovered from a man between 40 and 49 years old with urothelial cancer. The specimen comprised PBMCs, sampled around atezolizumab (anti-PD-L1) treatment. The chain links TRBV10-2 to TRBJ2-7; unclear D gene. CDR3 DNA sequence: TGCGCCAGCAGTGAGCTACCCACCGAGCAGTACTTC. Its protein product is CASSELPTEQYF.